The 26 T cell receptor beta chains reported below all come from one sample, sequenced in a study of glioma-infiltrating T cells after dendritic cell vaccination. Assay used: immunoSEQ multiplex PCR; TCRdb lists only in-frame clones, some missing. Here the sample spans about 91,000 clones, roughly four fifths being singletons. Time point indicated: after dendritic cell vaccination, including at tumor progression/relapse. The sample in question was blood, obtained after dendritic cell vaccination. Every receptor here comes from a human donor with glioblastoma.

The chain combines TRBV5-4 with TRBJ2-5; no reliable D call. Germline V CDR1 and CDR2: SGHNT, YYREEE (reference sequence). CDR3 length: 12 amino acids. V dropped 4 bases and J dropped 5 bases, with 9 bases sitting between them. Written as DNA, the CDR3 is TGTGCCAGCAGCATAATTCAGGAGACCCAGTACTTC. Its protein product is CASSIIQETQYF.

The CDR3 DNA sequence: TGTGCCAGCAGTTTGGCCAGGGGTAAAGGAAACACCATATATTTT. Translated: CASSLARGKGNTIYF. The chain carries TRBV27 and TRBJ1-3, with a weak D call TRBD1 (6 bases). With 3 bases removed from V and 4 bases from J, the gap between germline ends came to 13 bases. Germline CDR1 is MNHEY and CDR2 is SMNVEV (reference sequence). This CDR3 region has 15 residues.

The chain uses TRBV7-9 and TRBJ2-7; possible D gene TRBD2, 6 bases. Trimming pared 3 bases from V and 3 bases from J, leaving 24 bases between. Germline CDR1 is SEHNR and CDR2 is FQNEAQ (reference sequence). The CDR3 has 18 residues. For the CDR3, the DNA is TGTGCCAGCAGCTTTACCCCCCGGGGCGGGCGGGGTGACTACGAGCAGTACGTC. Translating it yields CASSFTPRGGRGDYEQYV.

The chain has TRBV7-6 and TRBJ2-6; TRBD2 might be the D (6 bases). V was cut by 4 bases and J by 0 bases, with 19 bases left in between. CDR3 length equals 19 residues. Germline V gives CDR1 SGHVS, CDR2 FNYEAQ. The CDR3 spells CASSSSQWAGRSGANVLTF. The CDR3 DNA sequence: TGTGCCAGCAGCTCCAGCCAATGGGCGGGACGCTCTGGGGCCAACGTCCTGACTTTC. The full variable domain, rest sourced from reference TRBV7-6 and TRBJ2-6, is GAGVSQSPRYKVTKRGQDVALRCDPISGHVSLYWYRQALGQGPEFLTYFNYEAQQDKSGLPNDRFSAERPEGSISTLTIQRTEQRDSAMYRCASSSSQWAGRSGANVLTFGAGSRLTVL.

This sequence joins TRBV5-1 and TRBJ2-2; tentatively, D is TRBD2 (5 bases). V shed 0 bases and J shed 0 bases, with 9 bases lying between them. The CDR3 has 16 amino acids. The germline V gene has CDR1 SGHRS and CDR2 YFSETQ. Written as DNA, the CDR3 is TGCGCCAGCAGCTTGGGTCTAGCCACGAACACCGGGGAGCTGTTTTTT. Amino acids: CASSLGLATNTGELFF.

The chain is built from TRBV10-3 and TRBJ2-1; TRBD1 is a possible D gene (6 bases). The CDR3 sequence is 14 residues long. V lost 6 bases, J lost 4 bases, and 13 bases lay in between. Germline values: CDR1 ENHRY, CDR2 SYGVKD. The CDR3 loop reads CAISRQENYNEQFF. The CDR3 DNA reads as TGTGCCATCAGCCGACAGGAAAATTACAATGAGCAGTTCTTC.

V is TRBV7-9 and J is TRBJ2-7; 9 bases are a match to TRBD1. Trimming took 3 bases from V and 3 from J; bases not matched to a gene: 3. This CDR3 is 14 amino acids long. Germline V gene sequence: CDR1 SEHNR, CDR2 FQNEAQ (reference sequence). The DNA for the CDR3 is TGTGCCAGCAGCTTTGGGACAGGGTTCTACGAGCAGTACTTC. The encoded protein is CASSFGTGFYEQYF. The variable domain in full, with the rest retrieved from reference TRBV7-9 and TRBJ2-7, is DTGVSQNPRHKITKRGQNVTFRCDPISEHNRLYWYRQTLGQGPEFLTYFQNEAQLEKSRLLSDRFSAERPKGSFSTLEIQRTEQGDSAMYLCASSFGTGFYEQYFGPGTRLTVT.

The chain recombines TRBV2 with TRBJ2-1; TRBD2 might be the D (6 bases). Germline V lookup: CDR1 SNHLY, CDR2 FYNNEI. Trimming shortened V by 8 bases and J by 10 bases, and 24 bases separated the two germline ends. The CDR3 consists of 15 residues. The chain's CDR3 is CASSMGLIALEEQFF. The DNA of the CDR3 is TGTGCCAGCTCTATGGGACTCATCGCTTTAGAGGAGCAGTTCTTC.

V usage is TRBV7-6 and J usage is TRBJ2-7; D might be TRBD2 (6 bases). Germline V lookup: CDR1 SGHVS, CDR2 FNYEAQ. Trimming shortened V by 0 bases and J by 0 bases, and 18 bases separated the two germline ends. CDR3 size: 18 residues. The CDR3 sequence is CASSLAPPSASDSYEQYF. For the CDR3, the DNA is TGTGCCAGCAGCTTAGCCCCACCATCGGCTAGCGACTCCTACGAGCAGTACTTC.

V gene TRBV19 combines with J gene TRBJ2-7, with 9 bases matching TRBD1. V dropped 6 bases and J dropped 3; count of bases not matched to a gene: 3. Germline V gene sequence: CDR1 LNHDA, CDR2 SQIVND (reference sequence). The CDR3 is made up of 13 amino acids. The DNA of the CDR3 is TGTGCCAGTAGGGGACAGGGAGACTACGAGCAGTACTTC. Translated: CASRGQGDYEQYF.

The CDR3, as DNA: TGTGCCAGCAGCGTAGTTCCTAGCGGGAACACCGGGGAGCTGTTTTTT. It translates to CASSVVPSGNTGELFF. The rearrangement joins TRBV9 to TRBJ2-2, with TRBD2 matching over 7 bases. The CDR3 loop spans 16 amino acids. Germline trimming cut 0 bases from V and 1 base from J; bases unmatched to any gene: 3. Germline V gene lookup returns CDR1 SGDLS and CDR2 YYNGEE.

This chain joins TRBV4-2 and TRBJ2-7, with no clear D. Germline V gene sequence: CDR1 LGHNA, CDR2 YNFKEQ. V dropped 0 bases and J dropped 4 bases, with 10 bases sitting between them. The CDR3 loop spans 14 amino acids. The CDR3 loop is CASSQDLDFYEQYF. For the CDR3, the DNA is TGTGCCAGCAGCCAAGACCTCGACTTTTACGAGCAGTACTTC.

The chain recombines TRBV7-9 with TRBJ1-4; a possible D gene is TRBD1 (6 bases). Trimming shortened V by 2 bases and J by 0 bases, and 13 bases separated the two germline ends. There are 17 residues in the CDR3. Germline V gene sequence: CDR1 SEHNR, CDR2 FQNEAQ (reference sequence). CDR3 region: CASSLHLTGATNEKLFF. Written as DNA, the CDR3 is TGTGCCAGCAGCTTACACCTGACAGGTGCAACTAATGAAAAACTGTTTTTT.

The chain joins TRBV6-6 to TRBJ1-5; D not certain. Germline CDR1 MNHNY, CDR2 SVGAGI (reference sequence). This CDR3 comprises 16 residues. Trimming took 0 bases from V and 0 from J, leaving 9 bases between them. The CDR3 nucleotides read TGTGCCAGCAGTTACTCGAAGGGAGATAGCAATCAGCCCCAGCATTTT. Amino acids: CASSYSKGDSNQPQHF.

V gene TRBV2 combines with J gene TRBJ1-6; possibly TRBD1 for D (5 bases). The CDR3 covers 14 residues. The germline V gene encodes CDR1 SNHLY and CDR2 FYNNEI. V lost 9 bases, J lost 6 bases, and 15 bases lay in between. The CDR3 reads CARGGIDGNSPLHF. In DNA, the CDR3 is TGTGCCAGGGGGGGGATAGACGGTAATTCACCCCTCCACTTT.

The rearrangement joins TRBV2 to TRBJ1-1; D remains unclear. This CDR3 spans 13 amino acids. CDR1 is SNHLY and CDR2 is FYNNEI in the germline V gene. Trimming left V 5 bases short and J 1 base short, with 8 bases between. CDR3 sequence: CASSLASNTEAFF. DNA for the CDR3: TGTGCCAGCAGTTTAGCCTCGAACACTGAAGCTTTCTTT.

The chain has TRBV19 and TRBJ2-3, with a tentative D call TRBD1 (6 bases). The CDR3 is 14 residues long. Germline V gene data show CDR1 as LNHDA and CDR2 as SQIVND (reference sequence). Trimming stripped 3 bases from V and 4 bases from J, with 11 bases between. The CDR3 nucleotides read TGTGCCAGTAGTATCAACAGGGTCTCAGATACGCAGTATTTT. Its translation: CASSINRVSDTQYF.

In the case of this clone: A junction end diverges from the germline sequence, so it may reflect a read error. This sequence joins TRBV28 and TRBJ2-1; TRBD1 matches 7 bases. The CDR3 is 16 residues long. Germline loops: CDR1 MDHEN, CDR2 SYDVKM. The CDR3 loop is CASSSQGVNSDNEQFF. The CDR3 nucleotides read TGTGCCAGCAGTTCCCAGGGGGTTAACTCCGACAATGAGCAGTTCTTC.

The J gene is TRBJ2-5, the V gene TRBV9; possible D gene TRBD1, 6 bases. Trimming cost V 3 bases and J 4 bases, with 25 bases left between them. This CDR3 is built from 18 residues. Germline loops: CDR1 SGDLS, CDR2 YYNGEE. CDR3 DNA: TGTGCCAGCAGCGATCAAGAGGTGGGGGCCCGAACGTTAGAGACCCAGTACTTC. It encodes CASSDQEVGARTLETQYF.

The CDR3 is CASTTGRNLAGDTDTQYF. In DNA form, the CDR3 reads TGTGCCAGCACCACCGGCCGGAACTTAGCGGGAGATACAGATACGCAGTATTTT. This sequence joins TRBV9 and TRBJ2-3; 9 bases are a match to TRBD2. There are 18 residues in the CDR3. Trimming at V came to 6 bases and at J to 3 bases, leaving 17 bases not matched to a gene. Germline CDR1 and CDR2: SGDLS and YYNGEE.

The chain has TRBV7-3 and TRBJ2-3; 12 nucleotides agree with TRBD2. The trim removed 3 bases at V and 4 bases at J, leaving 8 bases unmatched. Germline lookup yields CDR1 SGHTA and CDR2 FQGTGA. CDR3 length equals 17 residues. CDR3 sequence reads: CASSLVSTSGSPDTQYF. The CDR3 DNA reads as TGTGCCAGCAGCTTGGTGTCGACTAGCGGGAGTCCAGATACGCAGTATTTT.

This clone showed up just a few times. The chain has TRBV7-9 and TRBJ2-7; D may be TRBD1 (6 bases). Germline V gives CDR1 SEHNR, CDR2 FQNEAQ (reference sequence). V was shortened by 5 bases and J by 5 bases, with 19 bases between the two germline ends. The CDR3 has 15 amino acids. The CDR3 loop is CASSPTLTGGHEQYF. CDR3 coding DNA: TGTGCCAGCAGCCCCACTTTGACAGGTGGCCACGAGCAGTACTTC.

This clone turned up a few times. The chain has TRBV5-1 and TRBJ1-6; D remains unclear. The V and J ends lost 4 bases and 10 bases respectively, with 18 bases between them. The CDR3 has 15 residues. CDR1 and CDR2 (germline): SGHRS, YFSETQ. The CDR3 nucleotides read TGCGCCAGCAGCCTCGCCGCGAGCGGGGAATCACCCCTCCACTTT. Its translation: CASSLAASGESPLHF.

The chain couples TRBV29-1 to TRBJ1-4; perhaps TRBD1 as D (5 bases). This CDR3 has 14 amino acids. The V gene lost 0 bases and the J gene lost 7 bases, with 12 bases spanning the gap. CDR1 is SQVTM, CDR2 ANQGSEA, per germline. This chain's CDR3 is CSVEEPTQGEKLFF. CDR3 nucleotides: TGCAGCGTTGAAGAGCCCACTCAGGGTGAAAAACTGTTTTTT. The full variable domain, in which reference TRBV29-1 and TRBJ1-4 provide the parts outside the CDR3, is SAVISQKPSRDICQRGTSLTIQCQVDSQVTMMFWYRQQPGQSLTLIATANQGSEATYESGFVIDKFPISRPNLTFSTLTVSNMSPEDSSIYLCSVEEPTQGEKLFFGSGTQLSVL.

The genes are TRBV6-6 and TRBJ2-7, with 9 positions matching TRBD1. This CDR3 contains 16 residues. CDR1 MNHNY and CDR2 SVGAGI come from the germline V gene (reference sequence). V lost 4 bases, J lost 6 bases, and 13 bases stayed unmatched. The CDR3 sequence is CASSFLPGQGNSEQYV. The CDR3 nucleotides are TGTGCCAGCAGTTTCCTTCCGGGACAGGGTAACAGCGAGCAGTACGTC.

This sequence joins TRBV6-1 and TRBJ2-7, with D perhaps TRBD1 (5 bases). The CDR3 totals 12 residues. Germline V CDR1 and CDR2: MNHNS, SASEGT. The CDR3, as DNA: TGTGCTGTAACCTTGGGGCCCTACGAGCAGTACGTC. It encodes CAVTLGPYEQYV.